Following are 25 T cell receptor beta chains from one sample sequenced in a study of chemoradiotherapy in HPV16-positive cancers. The repertoire was sequenced with immunoSEQ multiplex PCR; TCRdb's copy has only in-frame clones and lacks some. The table lists 55,000 to 85,000 clones, more than 70% of them singletons. The sample consisted of blood, taken from a patient who underwent chemoradiotherapy. These receptors were obtained from a human donor with HPV-associated anogenital cancer.

This chain connects TRBV2 to TRBJ1-5; no reliable D call. V lost 7 bases and J lost 5, with 15 bases in between. This CDR3 has 14 amino acids. Germline V gene lookup returns CDR1 SNHLY and CDR2 FYNNEI. CDR3 region: CASTETGRDQPQHF. The CDR3 DNA reads TGTGCCAGCACCGAGACGGGGAGGGATCAGCCCCAGCATTTT.

This chain connects TRBV15 to TRBJ1-2; TRBD1 agrees at 9 bases. The CDR3 contains 14 residues. Looked up from germline, CDR1 is LNHNV and CDR2 is YYDKDF (reference sequence). V was pared by 1 base and J by 7 bases, with 4 bases of the junction left unmatched. CDR3 nucleotide sequence: TGTGCCACCAGCAGAGGGGGACAGGGTTTTGGCTACACCTTC. Its protein product is CATSRGGQGFGYTF.

This sequence joins TRBV11-2 and TRBJ1-1; 8 bases align to TRBD1. CDR1 and CDR2 (germline): SGHAT, FQNNGV. CDR3 length: 14 residues. The ends lost 5 bases at V and 4 bases at J; junction bases unmatched: 6. CDR3: CASSRQGAGTEAFF. Written as DNA, the CDR3 is TGTGCCAGCAGCCGTCAGGGGGCAGGCACTGAAGCTTTCTTT.

V and J are TRBV18 and TRBJ2-1; tentatively, D is TRBD1 (6 bases). Germline loops: CDR1 KGHSH, CDR2 LQKENI. The CDR3 covers 14 residues. V shed 1 base and J shed 3 bases, with 7 bases lying between them. CDR3 nucleotides: TGTGCCAGCTCACCACAACAGGGCTACAATGAGCAGTTCTTC. Translated, it gives CASSPQQGYNEQFF.

The V call is TRBV4-1, the J call TRBJ2-1, with D unclear. With 0 bases removed from V and 2 bases from J, the gap between germline ends came to 2 bases. This CDR3 comprises 13 residues. The germline V gene has CDR1 MGHRA and CDR2 YSYEKL. The CDR3 sequence: CASSQEPYNEQFF. The CDR3, as DNA: TGCGCCAGCAGCCAAGAACCCTACAATGAGCAGTTCTTC.

This rearrangement joins TRBV30 to TRBJ2-7; D gene uncertain. This CDR3 comprises 14 residues. The V gene lost 0 bases and the J gene lost 0 bases, with 9 bases spanning the gap. The germline CDR1 and CDR2 sequences are GTSNPN and SVGIG (reference sequence). The CDR3 nucleotides read TGTGCCTGGAGTGTACGTCCCGACTCCTACGAGCAGTACTTC. Its translation: CAWSVRPDSYEQYF.

Here the CDR3 DNA reads TGTGCCAGCAGCCCTGCCCCGGGCCAGGGGGCTGGTGAGCAGTTCTTC. It yields the protein CASSPAPGQGAGEQFF. This chain uses TRBV11-2 with TRBJ2-1, with 8 nucleotides matching TRBD1. V shed 5 bases, J shed 9 bases, and the junction held 15 bases outside the gene matches. The CDR3 sequence is 16 residues long. Per germline, CDR1 SGHAT and CDR2 FQNNGV. The full variable domain, with the rest looked up from reference TRBV11-2 and TRBJ2-1, is EAGVAQSPRYKIIEKRQSVAFWCNPISGHATLYWYQQILGQGPKLLIQFQNNGVVDDSQLPKDRFSAERLKGVDSTLKIQPAKLEDSAVYLCASSPAPGQGAGEQFFGPGTRLTVL.

V usage is TRBV5-1 and J usage is TRBJ2-3; D is perhaps TRBD1 (5 bases). Trimming pared 5 bases from V and 0 bases from J, leaving 7 bases between. CDR3 length: 13 amino acids. The germline CDR1 and CDR2 sequences are SGHRS and YFSETQ. For the CDR3, the DNA is TGCGCCAGCAGTCGACAGAGCACAGATACGCAGTATTTT. Translation: CASSRQSTDTQYF.

This chain uses TRBV5-1 with TRBJ1-2; D ambiguous. Deletions cut 0 bases from V and 4 bases from J, with 10 bases between. CDR1 SGHRS and CDR2 YFSETQ come from the germline V gene. This CDR3 comprises 14 residues. CDR3 DNA sequence: TGCGCCAGCAGCTTGGAGCTCGCACCCTATGGCTACACCTTC. This encodes CASSLELAPYGYTF.

The rearrangement joins TRBV2 to TRBJ2-5; D not resolved. The length of the CDR3 is 11 residues. V dropped 6 bases and J dropped 4 bases, with 6 bases sitting between them. Germline lookup yields CDR1 SNHLY and CDR2 FYNNEI. DNA of the CDR3: TGTGCCAGCAGAAGGGTAGAGACCCAGTACTTC. It encodes CASRRVETQYF.

V gene TRBV19 combines with J gene TRBJ2-2, with TRBD1 as a possible D gene (6 bases). The ends were cut back, 11 bases at V and 1 base at J, with 17 bases in the middle. The CDR3 length is 15 residues. Germline-derived CDR1 and CDR2 are LNHDA and SQIVND (reference sequence). This CDR3 reads CAASVPGQNTGELFF. The CDR3 DNA follows: TGTGCCGCGTCCGTCCCGGGACAGAACACCGGGGAGCTGTTTTTT.

The CDR3 here is CASSLVFTDTQYF. The CDR3 DNA reads as TGTGCCAGCAGCTTAGTTTTCACAGATACGCAGTATTTT. The chain joins TRBV7-2 to TRBJ2-3; D remains ambiguous. V was trimmed by 1 base and J by 2 bases, leaving 4 bases between them. Germline assignment: CDR1 SGHTA and CDR2 FQGNSA. The CDR3 is 13 residues long.

This rearrangement joins TRBV2 to TRBJ1-2; D is perhaps TRBD1 (6 bases). This CDR3 is 16 amino acids long. Trimming left V 5 bases short and J 0 bases short, with 16 bases between. Germline V gene sequence: CDR1 SNHLY, CDR2 FYNNEI. In DNA, the CDR3 is TGTGCCAGCAGTCTTAGACAGGTCTCAGCTAACTATGGCTACACCTTC. This codes for CASSLRQVSANYGYTF.

J is TRBJ2-7 and V is TRBV29-1; possibly TRBD1 or TRBD2 for D (7 bases each). Deletions cut 7 bases from V and 7 bases from J, with 20 bases between. CDR1 is SQVTM and CDR2 is ANQGSEA in the germline V gene. This CDR3 has 13 amino acids. CDR3 residues: CSAPGEGAREQYF. In nucleotides, the CDR3 is TGCAGCGCCCCCGGGGAGGGGGCGAGGGAGCAGTACTTC.

The chain combines TRBV29-1 with TRBJ2-7; D is perhaps TRBD1 (6 bases). In germline, CDR1 is SQVTM, CDR2 ANQGSEA. Between the trimmed V and J ends, which lost 3 bases and 4 bases, there was a span of 19 bases. This CDR3 contains 15 residues. The CDR3: CSVDMPSRGMYEQYF. DNA for the CDR3: TGCAGCGTTGATATGCCTTCCAGGGGAATGTACGAGCAGTACTTC.

The rearrangement uses TRBV29-1 and TRBJ2-7; 7 nucleotides match TRBD1. The CDR3 totals 13 residues. V lost 6 bases to trimming and J lost 3 bases; unmatched junction nucleotides: 8. Looked up from germline, CDR1 is SQVTM and CDR2 is ANQGSEA. CDR3 sequence: CSVTGPGGYEQYF. The CDR3 DNA reads as TGCAGCGTGACAGGGCCTGGAGGCTACGAGCAGTACTTC.

The chain uses TRBV11-2 and TRBJ1-2; D gene ambiguous. The CDR3 is 12 residues long. Looked up from germline, CDR1 is SGHAT and CDR2 is FQNNGV. The V and J ends lost 2 bases and 6 bases respectively, with 7 bases between them. The CDR3: CASSLMGNGYTF. As DNA, the CDR3 is TGTGCCAGCAGCTTAATGGGGAATGGCTACACCTTC.

The chain recombines TRBV28 with TRBJ2-7; D gene unclear. Trimming took off 6 bases at V and 8 bases at J, with 23 bases between the two ends. From germline, CDR1 is MDHEN and CDR2 SYDVKM. This CDR3 is 15 amino acids long. CDR3 residues: CASSMARGERWKQYF. The CDR3 nucleotides are TGTGCCAGCAGCATGGCTAGAGGAGAAAGGTGGAAGCAGTACTTC. The variable domain in full, with the rest retrieved from reference TRBV28 and TRBJ2-7, is DVKVTQSSRYLVKRTGEKVFLECVQDMDHENMFWYRQDPGLGLRLIYFSYDVKMKEKGDIPEGYSVSREKKERFSLILESASTNQTSMYLCASSMARGERWKQYFGPGTRLTVT.

The chain links TRBV6-6 to TRBJ1-4; 10 bases map to TRBD1. This CDR3 is 15 amino acids long. Germline V CDR1 and CDR2: MNHNY, SVGAGI (reference sequence). The V segment lost 10 bases and the J segment 0 bases; nucleotides outside the gene matches: 5. CDR3 DNA: TGTGCCATAGGGGACAGGGGTGCAACTAATGAAAAACTGTTTTTT. Protein: CAIGDRGATNEKLFF.

The chain carries TRBV6-1 and TRBJ1-2; 7 nucleotides align to TRBD1. V gave up 6 bases and J gave up 5 bases; unmatched junction bases: 9. CDR3 length: 14 residues. Germline-derived CDR1 and CDR2 are MNHNS and SASEGT. The chain's CDR3 is CASSAGTVGYGYTF. Here the CDR3 DNA reads TGTGCCAGCAGCGCCGGGACAGTCGGGTATGGCTACACCTTC.

The chain uses TRBV7-9 and TRBJ1-1; tentatively, D is TRBD1 (5 bases). The CDR3 totals 14 residues. The ends were cut back, 5 bases at V and 8 bases at J, with 18 bases in the middle. From germline, CDR1 is SEHNR and CDR2 FQNEAQ (reference sequence). In DNA, the CDR3 is TGTGCCAGCAGCACTAGGGACGGGAGGGGAGAAGCTTTCTTT. Encoded protein: CASSTRDGRGEAFF.

DNA of the CDR3: TGTGCCAGCAGCTCACAGGGGTCGGGGCTTGAAGCTTTCTTT. Its protein is CASSSQGSGLEAFF. The rearrangement uses TRBV5-8 and TRBJ1-1; 7 nucleotides align to TRBD1. This CDR3 region has 14 residues. CDR1 SGHTS and CDR2 YDEGEE come from the germline V gene. V was pared by 3 bases and J by 7 bases, with 9 bases of the junction left unmatched.

The genes are TRBV18 and TRBJ1-2, with 9 bases fitting TRBD1. Trimming cost V 5 bases and J 4 bases; bases outside gene matches: 14. Germline CDR1 and CDR2: KGHSH and LQKENI. This CDR3 contains 17 residues. The CDR3 coding sequence is TGTGCCAGCTCAGTTGGTGTCCTGGGGACAGGGCTCTATGGCTACACCTTC. Residues: CASSVGVLGTGLYGYTF.

The chain employs TRBV5-1 and TRBJ1-2, with D unclear. This CDR3 comprises 15 residues. Per the germline V gene, CDR1 is SGHRS and CDR2 is YFSETQ. V gave up 0 bases and J gave up 0 bases, with 9 bases separating them. As DNA, the CDR3 is TGCGCCAGCAGCTTGGAGGCAGGAGCTAACTATGGCTACACCTTC. Encoded protein: CASSLEAGANYGYTF.

The rearrangement joins TRBV6-5 to TRBJ2-7; 11 positions match TRBD2. CDR1 is MNHEY, CDR2 SVGAGI, per germline. The CDR3 totals 14 residues. The ends lost 2 bases at V and 7 bases at J; junction bases unmatched: 4. CDR3 residues: CASSYGTSGFEQYF. DNA of the CDR3: TGTGCCAGCAGTTACGGGACTAGCGGTTTTGAGCAGTACTTC.